These T cell receptor beta chains were read from a single sample in a study of blood T cell repertoires in COVID-19. Sequenced by immunoSEQ multiplex PCR; TCRdb stores in-frame clones only, minus some. Of a few hundred thousand clones listed, 75% to 90% are singletons. Sequencing input: PBMCs or T cells enriched from blood (not recorded which). These TCRs come from a woman aged 55-70 years who had recovered from COVID-19. Both conserved end residues are part of each CDR3. A D gene is named only where the DNA matches it firmly. Rows give clone size only sometimes, using once, few, many, or a class for an expanded clone.

DNA: TGTGCCATCACGGAGGAATCGGGCACTGAAGCTTTCTTT
CDR3: CAITEESGTEAFF
size: NA
D: NA
J: TRBJ1-1
length: 13
V: TRBV10-3

DNA: TGCGCCAGCAGCTCGGAGCGGTTAAATGAAAAACTGTTTTTT
CDR3: CASSSERLNEKLFF
size: NA
D: NA
J: TRBJ1-4
length: 14
V: TRBV4-1

DNA: TGTGCCAGCAGCGTAGCTGTTTCGGGGGGAAATGAGCAGTTCTTC
CDR3: CASSVAVSGGNEQFF
size: NA
D: TRBD2
J: TRBJ2-1
length: 15
V: TRBV9

DNA: TGTGCCAGCAGCTTAGTTTCAGGGGGCTCGATCTATGGCTACACCTTC
CDR3: CASSLVSGGSIYGYTF
size: NA
D: TRBD1
J: TRBJ1-2
length: 16
V: TRBV7-8

DNA: TGCGCCAGCGCACAGGGTATATCCTACGAGCAGTACTTC
CDR3: CASAQGISYEQYF
size: NA
D: NA
J: TRBJ2-7
length: 13
V: TRBV5-1

DNA: TGTGCCACCAGAGACAGATGGAACACTGAAGCTTTCTTT
CDR3: CATRDRWNTEAFF
size: NA
D: NA
J: TRBJ1-1
length: 13
V: TRBV24-1

DNA: TGTGCCAGCAGCCAAGATGGGACAGGGGGCAATCAGCCCCAGCATTTT
CDR3: CASSQDGTGGNQPQHF
size: NA
D: TRBD1
J: TRBJ1-5
length: 16
V: TRBV4-2

DNA: TGTGCCAGCCAGCCTGGGACAGGGGTTCAGCCCCAGCATTTT
CDR3: CASQPGTGVQPQHF
size: NA
D: TRBD1
J: TRBJ1-5
length: 14
V: TRBV2

DNA: TGTGCCAGTAGTGCGCAGGGGGCTGGTGGGGCCAACGTCCTGACTTTC
CDR3: CASSAQGAGGANVLTF
size: NA
D: TRBD1
J: TRBJ2-6
length: 16
V: TRBV19

DNA: TGTGCCAGCAGTTTAATGGGGCGCGGTATGCAGTATTTT
CDR3: CASSLMGRGMQYF
size: NA
D: NA
J: TRBJ2-3
length: 13
V: TRBV12-3/TRBV12-4

DNA: TGTGCCAGCAGCTTTCTGCTAGCGACCGGGGAGCTGTTTTTT
CDR3: CASSFLLATGELFF
size: NA
D: NA
J: TRBJ2-2
length: 14
V: TRBV11-3

DNA: TGTGCCAGCAGCTCCAGGGCTAGCGGGAGAATAGATACGCAGTATTTT
CDR3: CASSSRASGRIDTQYF
size: NA
D: TRBD2
J: TRBJ2-3
length: 16
V: TRBV3-1/TRBV3-2

DNA: TGTGCCAGCTCACCAGCAGAGGCGAGCGCCTCCTATAATTCACCCCTCCACTTT
CDR3: CASSPAEASASYNSPLHF
size: NA
D: NA
J: TRBJ1-6
length: 18
V: TRBV18

DNA: TGTGCCAGTAGTACGGGTTACACCGGGGAGCTGTTTTTT
CDR3: CASSTGYTGELFF
size: few
D: NA
J: TRBJ2-2
length: 13
V: TRBV19

DNA: TGTGCCACCAGCAGAGATCAGGGGTCCTACAATGAGCAGTTCTTC
CDR3: CATSRDQGSYNEQFF
size: NA
D: NA
J: TRBJ2-1
length: 15
V: TRBV15

DNA: TGTGCCAGTAGTACCCAGGGGGGCAATCAGCCCCAGCATTTT
CDR3: CASSTQGGNQPQHF
size: NA
D: TRBD1
J: TRBJ1-5
length: 14
V: TRBV19

DNA: TGTGCCATCAGGACAGGGAATTCACCCCTCCACTTT
CDR3: CAIRTGNSPLHF
size: NA
D: TRBD1
J: TRBJ1-6
length: 12
V: TRBV10-3

DNA: TGTGCCAGCAGTGGGACAGGGTTTAACAATGAGCAGTTCTTC
CDR3: CASSGTGFNNEQFF
size: once
D: TRBD1
J: TRBJ2-1
length: 14
V: TRBV2

DNA: TGTGCCAGTGAGGGCAGGCTCAATTCACCCCTCCACTTT
CDR3: CASEGRLNSPLHF
size: NA
D: NA
J: TRBJ1-6
length: 13
V: TRBV19

DNA: TGTGCCAGCAGCTTAGAAGAGGATCTCTCTGGAAACACCATATATTTT
CDR3: CASSLEEDLSGNTIYF
size: NA
D: NA
J: TRBJ1-3
length: 16
V: TRBV11-2

DNA: TGTGCCAGCAGTGATGGTCAGGGGGGCGAAAAACTGTTTTTT
CDR3: CASSDGQGGEKLFF
size: NA
D: TRBD1
J: TRBJ1-4
length: 14
V: TRBV2

DNA: TGTGCCAGCAGCTTAGACGGGATCGGGGAGCTGTTTTTT
CDR3: CASSLDGIGELFF
size: NA
D: NA
J: TRBJ2-2
length: 13
V: TRBV7-2

DNA: TGTGCCAGCAGTCCTCTCCGGGGGGGGAGCAATCAGCCCCAGCATTTT
CDR3: CASSPLRGGSNQPQHF
size: NA
D: NA
J: TRBJ1-5
length: 16
V: TRBV28

DNA: TGTGCCAGTAGTATCCTAGGGGGGGGACAAGAGACCCAGTACTTC
CDR3: CASSILGGGQETQYF
size: NA
D: NA
J: TRBJ2-5
length: 15
V: TRBV19

DNA: TGTGCCACCAGTGATTCGGGGTCGGAGACCCAGTACTTC
CDR3: CATSDSGSETQYF
size: NA
D: NA
J: TRBJ2-5
length: 13
V: TRBV24-1

DNA: TGTGCCACCAGTGACCCTAGAAGCGGGGGCCCGACCCCGCAGTATTTT
CDR3: CATSDPRSGGPTPQYF
size: NA
D: TRBD2
J: TRBJ2-3
length: 16
V: TRBV24-1

DNA: TGTGCCAGCAGCGCCCCGACAGGCGCCTACGAGCAGTACTTC
CDR3: CASSAPTGAYEQYF
size: NA
D: NA
J: TRBJ2-7
length: 14
V: TRBV7-9

DNA: TGTGTCACAGGTGACGGGAACACTGAAGCTTTCTTT
CDR3: CVTGDGNTEAFF
size: NA
D: NA
J: TRBJ1-1
length: 12
V: TRBV6-5

DNA: TGTGCCAGCAGTGAAGCTGGCCTGGCAACTAATGAAAAACTGTTTTTT
CDR3: CASSEAGLATNEKLFF
size: NA
D: NA
J: TRBJ1-4
length: 16
V: TRBV2

DNA: TGTGCCAGCAGCCAAGACGGGGAGAGGACCACAGATACGCAGTATTTT
CDR3: CASSQDGERTTDTQYF
size: NA
D: NA
J: TRBJ2-3
length: 16
V: TRBV3-1/TRBV3-2

DNA: TGTGCCTGGCGGGGACAGGGGTTTGAAAAACTGTTTTTT
CDR3: CAWRGQGFEKLFF
size: NA
D: TRBD1
J: TRBJ1-4
length: 13
V: TRBV30

DNA: TGTGCCACCAGTGAGGGGGGGAATTCACCCCTCCACTTT
CDR3: CATSEGGNSPLHF
size: NA
D: NA
J: TRBJ1-6
length: 13
V: TRBV24-1

DNA: TGTGCCAGCAGCCAAGGGGGGCCCAATTCACCCCTCCACTTT
CDR3: CASSQGGPNSPLHF
size: NA
D: NA
J: TRBJ1-6
length: 14
V: TRBV3-1/TRBV3-2

DNA: TGCAGTGCCAGTAGCGGGGGGAGCTCCAGAGAGACCCAGTACTTC
CDR3: CSASSGGSSRETQYF
size: NA
D: TRBD2
J: TRBJ2-5
length: 15
V: TRBV20-1

DNA: TGTGCCACCAGTGATTTCGGTGGCGGGAGCCCCGGGGAGCTGTTTTTT
CDR3: CATSDFGGGSPGELFF
size: few
D: TRBD2
J: TRBJ2-2
length: 16
V: TRBV24-1

DNA: TGTGCCAGCAGCTTGGGGGCCCCCGGTGAGCAGTTCTTC
CDR3: CASSLGAPGEQFF
size: NA
D: NA
J: TRBJ2-1
length: 13
V: TRBV5-5

DNA: TGTGCCAGCATAGGGGCGGCTGAAGCTTTCTTT
CDR3: CASIGAAEAFF
size: NA
D: NA
J: TRBJ1-1
length: 11
V: TRBV6-5

DNA: TGTGCCAGCACCCCGGACCGGGAGAACACTGAAGCTTTCTTT
CDR3: CASTPDRENTEAFF
size: few
D: NA
J: TRBJ1-1
length: 14
V: TRBV3-1/TRBV3-2

DNA: TGTGCCAGCAATAAGGGGACAGGGGGCAGTCAGCCCCAGCATTTT
CDR3: CASNKGTGGSQPQHF
size: NA
D: TRBD1
J: TRBJ1-5
length: 15
V: TRBV6-5

DNA: TGTGCTGGACGAGCGGGTAATGAGCAGTTCTTC
CDR3: CAGRAGNEQFF
size: NA
D: NA
J: TRBJ2-1
length: 11
V: TRBV7-9

DNA: TGTGCCAGCAGCACCCGGACAGAGGCAAACATTCAGTACTTC
CDR3: CASSTRTEANIQYF
size: NA
D: NA
J: TRBJ2-4
length: 14
V: TRBV7-2

DNA: TGTGCCAGCAGCCAAGGACAGACGACTGGAAACACCATATATTTT
CDR3: CASSQGQTTGNTIYF
size: NA
D: NA
J: TRBJ1-3
length: 15
V: TRBV3-1/TRBV3-2

DNA: TGTGCCAGCAGAGAACAGGGGGCTGGGACTGAAGCTTTCTTT
CDR3: CASREQGAGTEAFF
size: NA
D: TRBD1
J: TRBJ1-1
length: 14
V: TRBV7-2

DNA: TGTGCCACCAGTGATTTTGCGGGGGGTGTCAACAATGAGCAGTTCTTC
CDR3: CATSDFAGGVNNEQFF
size: NA
D: TRBD2
J: TRBJ2-1
length: 16
V: TRBV24-1

DNA: TGCGCCAGCAGCCAAGCGGACAGGTTGACCTACGAGCAGTACTTC
CDR3: CASSQADRLTYEQYF
size: NA
D: TRBD1
J: TRBJ2-7
length: 15
V: TRBV4-1

DNA: TGTGCCAGCAGCCAAGCCGGGGGCACCGGGGAGCTGTTTTTT
CDR3: CASSQAGGTGELFF
size: NA
D: NA
J: TRBJ2-2
length: 14
V: TRBV3-1/TRBV3-2

DNA: TGTGCCAGCATTCGTGGACAGGGGGAAAAACTGTTTTTT
CDR3: CASIRGQGEKLFF
size: NA
D: TRBD1
J: TRBJ1-4
length: 13
V: TRBV6-5

DNA: TGTGCCACCAGTGACTCACAGGGTCCTAATCAGCCCCAGCATTTT
CDR3: CATSDSQGPNQPQHF
size: NA
D: NA
J: TRBJ1-5
length: 15
V: TRBV24-1

DNA: TGTGCCAGCAGTCCCGGACAGGAATCCTACGAGCAGTACTTC
CDR3: CASSPGQESYEQYF
size: NA
D: TRBD1
J: TRBJ2-7
length: 14
V: TRBV6-6

DNA: TGCGCCAGCAGCCATCTCTATGGCTACACCTTC
CDR3: CASSHLYGYTF
size: once
D: NA
J: TRBJ1-2
length: 11
V: TRBV4-1

DNA: TGTGCCAGCAGCCTCCCCGGACAGGGTGGCTACGAGCAGTACTTC
CDR3: CASSLPGQGGYEQYF
size: NA
D: TRBD1
J: TRBJ2-7
length: 15
V: TRBV11-3

DNA: TGTGCCAGTAGCCCGGGACACTATAATGAAAAACTGTTTTTT
CDR3: CASSPGHYNEKLFF
size: once
D: NA
J: TRBJ1-4
length: 14
V: TRBV19